The rows below give T cell receptor beta chains drawn from one sample of a study of T-cell reconstitution after alpha-beta-depleted transplantation in children. MiXCR, applied by TCRdb to the PCR reads, yields one record per CDR3 protein. The table shows almost 500,000 distinct CDR3 sequences, with around 12% occurring only once. The sequenced sample was PBMCs from the stem cell graft donor, obtained from the stem cell graft. These receptors were collected from a human donor who donated a stem cell graft to a child with combined immunodeficiency. Both conserved end residues are part of each CDR3. A D gene is named only where the DNA matches it firmly. The listing skips clone size in some rows; elsewhere it reads once, few, many or a size class.

. | TRBJ2-7 | TRBV30 | . | CAWSSLGFYEQYF | TGTGCCTGGAGTTCACTTGGTTTCTACGAGCAGTACTTC
. | TRBJ2-3 | TRBV19 | . | CASSIGGWGDTQYF | TGTGCCAGTAGTATCGGGGGATGGGGAGATACGCAGTATTTT
TRBD1 | TRBJ2-1 | TRBV9 | . | CASSPRTGYFLGEQFF | TGTGCCAGCAGCCCGCGGACAGGGTATTTCTTGGGTGAGCAGTTCTTC
. | TRBJ2-2 | TRBV10-3 | few | CAISPNPANTGELFF | TGTGCCATCAGTCCAAATCCCGCGAACACCGGGGAGCTGTTTTTT
. | TRBJ2-1 | TRBV7-9 | . | CASTPEPHYNEQFF | TGTGCCAGCACTCCGGAGCCCCACTACAATGAGCAGTTCTTC
TRBD1 | TRBJ1-5 | TRBV20-1 | few | CSARLTGGDQPQHF | TGCAGTGCTAGACTGACAGGGGGCGATCAGCCCCAGCATTTT
. | TRBJ1-1 | TRBV5-5 | few | CASSVGINTEAFF | TGTGCCAGCAGCGTAGGGATAAACACTGAAGCTTTCTTT
TRBD2 | TRBJ2-3 | TRBV6-1 | few | CATEVGRDTQYF | TGTGCCACCGAGGTCGGGAGGGATACGCAGTATTTT
TRBD2 | TRBJ2-7 | TRBV9 | . | CASSVVAGTSYEQYF | TGTGCCAGCAGCGTAGTAGCGGGGACGTCCTACGAGCAGTACTTC
. | TRBJ2-2 | TRBV5-1 | . | CASSLVSNFNTGELFF | TGCGCCAGCAGCTTGGTGTCTAATTTTAACACCGGGGAGCTGTTTTTT
TRBD1 | TRBJ2-7 | TRBV5-6 | . | CASSLGGQNSYEQYF | TGTGCCAGCAGCCTAGGGGGACAGAATTCCTACGAGCAGTACTTC
TRBD2 | TRBJ2-7 | TRBV20-1 | . | CSASLEAGAYEQYF | TGCAGTGCCAGCCTAGAAGCGGGGGCCTACGAGCAGTACTTC
. | TRBJ2-7 | TRBV4-2 | . | CAMGPGTVCEQYF | TGTGCCATGGGCCCCGGGACGGTCTGCGAGCAGTACTTC
. | TRBJ1-1 | TRBV7-2 | . | CASSLVYENTEAFF | TGTGCCAGCAGTTTAGTATACGAGAACACTGAAGCTTTCTTT
. | TRBJ2-1 | TRBV18 | many | CASSPPIAADNEQFF | TGTGCCAGCTCACCTCCAATAGCGGCAGACAATGAGCAGTTCTTC
. | TRBJ1-2 | TRBV29-1 | many | CSVRTGPGRTYGYTF | TGCAGCGTCCGAACCGGACCGGGACGGACCTATGGCTACACCTTC
TRBD1 | TRBJ1-5 | TRBV6-2/TRBV6-3 | few | CASIQGQGYNQPQHF | TGTGCCAGCATCCAGGGACAGGGCTACAATCAGCCCCAGCATTTT
TRBD1 | TRBJ2-7 | TRBV28 | many | CAIKAGTGVYEQYF | TGTGCCATTAAGGCCGGGACAGGGGTCTACGAGCAGTACTTC
. | TRBJ1-1 | TRBV3-1 | . | CASSQGREAFF | TGTGCCAGCAGCCAAGGTCGGGAAGCTTTCTTT
. | TRBJ2-2 | TRBV7-2 | . | CASSLKLAGGTGELFF | TGTGCCAGCAGCTTAAAACTAGCTGGGGGCACCGGGGAGCTGTTTTTT
. | TRBJ1-1 | TRBV29-1 | few | CSVVGWEGTEAFF | TGCAGCGTTGTAGGGTGGGAGGGCACTGAAGCTTTCTTT
. | TRBJ1-2 | TRBV11-2 | once | CASSLGTFNYGYTF | TGTGCCAGCAGCTTAGGGACATTCAACTATGGCTACACCTTC
TRBD2 | TRBJ2-7 | TRBV12-3/TRBV12-4 | . | CASSGTSGGHNYEQYF | TGTGCCAGCAGCGGGACTAGCGGGGGGCATAACTACGAGCAGTACTTC
TRBD2 | TRBJ2-5 | TRBV9 | . | CASSPRYSGYQETQYF | TGTGCCAGCAGCCCCCGGTATAGCGGGTACCAAGAGACCCAGTACTTC
. | TRBJ2-1 | TRBV5-1 | . | CASSLAPGHDYNEQFF | TGCGCCAGCAGCTTGGCCCCGGGACACGACTACAATGAGCAGTTCTTC
. | TRBJ2-3 | TRBV7-2 | . | CASSHRDQNTDTQYF | TGTGCCAGCAGCCACCGGGACCAAAACACAGATACGCAGTATTTT
. | TRBJ2-7 | TRBV6-2/TRBV6-3 | . | CASTQDSYEQYF | TGTGCCAGCACCCAAGACAGCTACGAGCAGTACTTC
TRBD1 | TRBJ1-1 | TRBV9 | . | CASSASHRGGNTEAFF | TGTGCCAGCAGCGCCAGCCACAGGGGAGGGAACACTGAAGCTTTCTTT
. | TRBJ1-4 | TRBV6-5 | many | CASSYSGTLNEKLFF | TGTGCCAGCAGTTACTCCGGGACCCTTAATGAAAAACTGTTTTTT
TRBD2 | TRBJ2-3 | TRBV29-1 | many | CSVLGVETSGSTDTQYF | TGCAGCGTTCTGGGGGTGGAGACTAGCGGGAGCACAGATACGCAGTATTTT
. | TRBJ1-2 | TRBV20-1 | many | CSARDRLKGGYTF | TGCAGTGCTAGAGATAGGTTAAAGGGTGGCTACACCTTC
TRBD1 | TRBJ2-1 | TRBV29-1 | . | CSVGTGFEQFF | TGCAGCGTCGGGACAGGTTTTGAGCAGTTCTTC
TRBD2 | TRBJ2-2 | TRBV18 | . | CASSWRENPRGTGELFF | TGTGCCAGCTCCTGGCGGGAGAACCCAAGAGGCACCGGGGAGCTGTTTTTT
. | TRBJ1-4 | TRBV20-1 | . | CSARVGALSTNEKLFF | TGCAGTGCTAGGGTTGGGGCATTATCAACTAATGAAAAACTGTTTTTT
. | TRBJ2-1 | TRBV6-2/TRBV6-3 | many | CASSYGFEYEQFF | TGTGCCAGCAGTTACGGGTTCGAGTATGAGCAGTTCTTC
. | TRBJ2-7 | TRBV12-3/TRBV12-4 | . | CAARGTGSYEQYF | TGTGCGGCCAGGGGCACAGGCTCCTACGAGCAGTACTTC
. | TRBJ2-5 | TRBV6-6 | many | CASTFGETQYF | TGTGCCAGCACATTCGGAGAGACCCAGTACTTC
TRBD2 | TRBJ2-7 | TRBV4-2 | many | CASSQGEGAGYEQYF | TGTGCCAGCAGCCAAGGGGAGGGAGCCGGGTACGAGCAGTACTTC
. | TRBJ2-3 | TRBV7-2 | few | CASRPPGSSTDTQYF | TGTGCCAGCAGGCCTCCGGGGTCTAGCACAGATACGCAGTATTTT
. | TRBJ1-3 | TRBV7-8 | . | CASSLDRPTSGNTIYF | TGTGCCAGCAGCTTGGACAGACCAACCTCTGGAAACACCATATATTTT
. | TRBJ2-5 | TRBV28 | . | CASSPTRFTTGETQYF | TGTGCCAGCAGCCCGACCCGCTTTACTACCGGCGAGACCCAGTACTTC
. | TRBJ2-1 | TRBV24-1 | few | CATSAGTASYNEQFF | TGTGCCACCAGTGCTGGGACGGCTTCCTACAATGAGCAGTTCTTC